The clone carrying this T cell receptor (beta chain) was counted a single time. Its antigen is unidentified. Sequencing was performed with immunoSEQ multiplex PCR; in TCRdb, only in-frame clones are kept and a portion is missing. The sample contains 45,000 to 65,000 clones, nearly 80% of which appear only once. These data belong to a study of vaccination effects on CD4 cells after COVID-19. Study in general: With around 10 ug/ml peptides and around 9.6 IU/ml IL-2, 2 million or so PBMC per well were cultured.

Cultured cells yielded isolated CD4+ T cells after 10 days. Each participant was administered two doses of either the BNT162b2 or the mRNA-1273 vaccine. In the vaccine recipients, nucleocapsid antibodies were negative and there was no prior SARS-CoV-2 infection. This CDR3 region has 15 residues. In germline, CDR1 is MGHRA, CDR2 YSYEKL. The V gene lost 1 base and the J gene lost 5 bases, with 12 bases spanning the gap. The study's findings and limits: Vaccine-induced clones in healthy vaccinees cross-reacted with common cold coronaviruses in only 1 of 255 cases.

The source of this sequence is a human donor who received a COVID-19 vaccine. Here the sequenced sample was CD4+ T cells from PBMCs cultured without peptide, taken after COVID-19 vaccination. The chain combines TRBV4-1 with TRBJ2-1, with D possibly being TRBD2 (5 bases). This CDR3 reads CASSQVSGINNEQFF. DNA of the CDR3: TGCGCCAGCAGCCAAGTATCGGGAATAAACAATGAGCAGTTCTTC.